The 27 T cell receptor beta chains presented below share a single source sample, sequenced in a study of T cell repertoires in cytomegalovirus infection. One entry per CDR3 protein, called by TCRdb with MiXCR from the reads. The data contain hundreds of thousands of distinct CDR3 sequences, approximately 24% of them singletons. Sequencing was performed on CD8+ T cells from PBMCs. All receptors come from a human donor in good health (CMV status not recorded). Some clones in this sample may be carry-over from other donors' samples.

This clonotype was detected many times. This chain connects TRBV7-8 to TRBJ2-3, with TRBD2 identical over 8 bases. The CDR3 covers 16 residues. Germline V gene lookup returns CDR1 SGHVS and CDR2 FQNEAQ. J lost 3 bases, V lost 2 bases, and 7 bases had no gene match. The CDR3 spells CASSLRSGGGTDTQYF. CDR3 in DNA: TGTGCCAGCAGCTTAAGGAGCGGGGGTGGTACAGATACGCAGTATTTT.

This chain links TRBV12-3 or TRBV12-4 with TRBJ2-7; 9 bases fit TRBD1. After removal of 5 bases from V and 5 bases from J, the junction contained 10 bases not matched to a gene. The CDR3 consists of 15 residues. The CDR3 loop reads CASSPGNRGLDEQYF. In nucleotides, the CDR3 is TGTGCCAGCAGTCCGGGGAACAGGGGGCTAGACGAGCAGTACTTC.

In its sample, this clonotype was seen once. The chain employs TRBV28 and TRBJ2-7; 10 nucleotides agree with TRBD1. Per the germline V gene, CDR1 is MDHEN and CDR2 is SYDVKM. The CDR3 spans 16 residues. V lost 3 bases, J lost 2 bases, and 7 bases stayed unmatched. CDR3 loop: CASSFRDRGRPYEQYV. The CDR3 DNA sequence: TGTGCCAGCAGTTTCCGGGACAGGGGTCGTCCCTACGAGCAGTACGTC.

In this sample, this clonotype turned up a few times. V gene TRBV5-5 combines with J gene TRBJ2-3; 8 bases fit TRBD2. The CDR3 has 16 amino acids. Germline V gene data show CDR1 as SGHKS and CDR2 as YYEKEE (reference sequence). V dropped 0 bases and J dropped 6; count of bases not matched to a gene: 9. In DNA form, the CDR3 reads TGTGCCAGCAGCTTGGAGGTAGCGGGGCCGGAGGATACGCAGTATTTT. It specifies CASSLEVAGPEDTQYF. The full variable domain, with the rest looked up from reference TRBV5-5 and TRBJ2-3, is DAGVTQSPTHLIKTRGQQVTLRCSPISGHKSVSWYQQVLGQGPQFIFQYYEKEERGRGNFPDRFSARQFPNYSSELNVNALLLGDSALYLCASSLEVAGPEDTQYFGPGTRLTVL.

The V and J genes are TRBV10-2 and TRBJ2-5; D might be TRBD1 (6 bases). In germline, CDR1 is WSHSY, CDR2 SAAADI. Between the trimmed V and J ends, which lost 5 bases and 2 bases, there was a span of 12 bases. The CDR3 runs to 14 residues. The CDR3 loop reads CASSKDRLQETQYF. The CDR3 DNA follows: TGCGCCAGCAGTAAGGACAGACTTCAAGAGACCCAGTACTTC.

There are many counts of this clonotype. The chain is built from TRBV27 and TRBJ2-1, with 10 bases aligning to TRBD1. CDR1 and CDR2 (germline): MNHEY, SMNVEV (reference sequence). CDR3 length: 14 residues. V lost 4 bases to trimming and J lost 12 bases; unmatched junction nucleotides: 9. Here the CDR3 reads CASSSGTGEKGQFF. For the CDR3, the DNA is TGTGCCAGCAGTTCCGGGACAGGGGAGAAGGGGCAGTTCTTC.

The rearrangement uses TRBV13 and TRBJ2-7, with 7 bases lining up with TRBD2. From germline, CDR1 is PRHDT and CDR2 FYEKMQ (reference sequence). With 5 bases clipped from V and 5 bases from J, the junction kept 6 bases outside the gene matches. The CDR3 covers 13 residues. The CDR3 loop is CASSPGGKDEQYV. The DNA for the CDR3 is TGTGCCAGCAGCCCCGGGGGGAAGGACGAGCAGTACGTC.

V is TRBV20-1 and J is TRBJ2-3; TRBD2 agrees at 13 bases. The CDR3 has 16 residues. V trimming: 6 bases; J trimming: 0 bases; junction bases outside the gene matches: 6. CDR1 and CDR2 from the germline V gene are DFQATT and SNEGSKA (reference sequence). The CDR3 DNA reads as TGCAGTGCCGGACTAGCGGGGGCATCTAGCACAGATACGCAGTATTTT. Translation: CSAGLAGASSTDTQYF.

Worth noting for this clonotype: One end of the junction is discordant with germline, which a read error may explain. This chain joins TRBV27 and TRBJ2-7; either TRBD1 or TRBD2 may fit D (5 bases each). CDR3 length: 15 residues. The germline V gene has CDR1 MNHEY and CDR2 SMNVEV (reference sequence). The CDR3 bases are TGTGTCAGCAGTCCCTCCGGGGCTTGGTCCTACGAGCAGTACTTC. It translates to CVSSPSGAWSYEQYF.

The V and J genes are TRBV29-1 and TRBJ2-5; TRBD1 aligns across 9 bases. With V trimmed by 6 bases and J by 5 bases, 13 bases remained unmatched. The germline V gene has CDR1 SQVTM and CDR2 ANQGSEA. The CDR3 sequence is 15 residues long. CDR3: CSVEMEGQGSETQYF. The CDR3 DNA reads as TGCAGCGTCGAGATGGAGGGACAGGGCTCGGAGACCCAGTACTTC. The complete variable domain, with remaining parts taken from reference TRBV29-1 and TRBJ2-5, reads SAVISQKPSRDICQRGTSLTIQCQVDSQVTMMFWYRQQPGQSLTLIATANQGSEATYESGFVIDKFPISRPNLTFSTLTVSNMSPEDSSIYLCSVEMEGQGSETQYFGPGTRLLVL.

The chain couples TRBV23-1 to TRBJ2-7, with D unresolved. TRBV23-1 is known as an ORF, though its function is uncertain. V lost 1 base and J 9 bases, leaving 7 bases between the germline ends. This CDR3 has 11 amino acids. CDR3 in DNA: TGCGCCAGCAGTCAATTGGGCAGGCAGTACGTC. Translated: CASSQLGRQYV.

This clonotype was seen repeatedly, ten times or more. The J gene is TRBJ1-5, the V gene TRBV7-2; D not certain. Trimming took 1 base from V and 3 from J, leaving 10 bases between them. The CDR3 is 15 residues long. The V gene's germline CDR1 is SGHTA and CDR2 FQGNSA. CDR3 residues: CASSLVSGSNQPQHF. Here the CDR3 DNA reads TGTGCCAGCAGCTTAGTGAGTGGCTCCAATCAGCCCCAGCATTTT. The full variable domain, with the rest looked up from reference TRBV7-2 and TRBJ1-5, is GAGVSQSPSNKVTEKGKDVELRCDPISGHTALYWYRQSLGQGLEFLIYFQGNSAPDKSGLPSDRFSAERTGGSVSTLTIQRTQQEDSAVYLCASSLVSGSNQPQHFGDGTRLSIL.

This clonotype was counted at least ten times. V and J are TRBV28 and TRBJ1-1, with TRBD1 matching 9 bases. CDR1 MDHEN and CDR2 SYDVKM come from the germline V gene. The CDR3 is 16 residues long. The junction had 5 bases not matched to a gene; V was cut back by 2 bases and J by 1 base. The CDR3 loop is CASSLIDRGKNTEAFF. For the CDR3, the DNA is TGTGCCAGCAGTTTAATTGACAGGGGGAAGAACACTGAAGCTTTCTTT.

This clonotype was recorded a few times. This rearrangement joins TRBV28 to TRBJ1-3, with TRBD1 as a possible D gene (6 bases). This CDR3 contains 14 residues. Germline CDR1 MDHEN, CDR2 SYDVKM. Trimming left V 3 bases short and J 8 bases short, with 14 bases between. CDR3 nucleotides: TGTGCCAGCAGTTTGTTGGGGGCGCGGGACACCATATATTTT. Translating gives CASSLLGARDTIYF.

This clonotype was seen many times. The rearrangement uses TRBV7-3 and TRBJ2-5; weak D call: TRBD2 (7 bases). From germline, CDR1 is SGHTA and CDR2 FQGTGA. This CDR3 has 14 amino acids. V lost 2 bases, J lost 4 bases, and 11 bases lay in between. CDR3 DNA sequence: TGTGCCAGCAGCTTAGGGGGGGGGCGAGAGACCCAGTACTTC. This codes for CASSLGGGRETQYF.

Many counts were recorded for this clonotype. V and J are TRBV6-4 and TRBJ2-1, with D maybe TRBD1 (6 bases). The germline V gene encodes CDR1 MRHNA and CDR2 SNTAGT. The V and J ends lost 0 bases and 7 bases respectively, with 10 bases between them. This CDR3 has 14 residues. For the CDR3, the DNA is TGTGCCAGCAGTGACTCGATGAGGGGGAATGAGCAGTTCTTC. Translation: CASSDSMRGNEQFF.

V and J are TRBV28 and TRBJ1-1; maybe TRBD1 (5 bases). Trimming took off 4 bases at V and 6 bases at J, with 15 bases between the two ends. Looked up from germline, CDR1 is MDHEN and CDR2 is SYDVKM. The CDR3 runs 14 residues. The CDR3 DNA follows: TGTGCCAGCAGTTCCCCCGGGACGGACCCTGAAGCTTTCTTT. Protein sequence: CASSSPGTDPEAFF.

The J gene is TRBJ2-5, the V gene TRBV9; 7 bases agree with TRBD1. The CDR3 loop spans 17 amino acids. Looked up from germline, CDR1 is SGDLS and CDR2 is YYNGEE. Trimming took 3 bases from V and 2 from J; bases not matched to a gene: 13. In DNA, the CDR3 is TGTGCCAGCAGCGGGACCGTACAGGGGCTGACACAAGAGACCCAGTACTTC. Translated: CASSGTVQGLTQETQYF.

CDR3 residues: CASSYAGDRRYGYTF. The CDR3 nucleotides are TGTGCCAGCAGTTACGCAGGGGATCGGCGCTATGGCTACACCTTC. V and J are TRBV5-6 and TRBJ1-2; D might be TRBD1 (6 bases). CDR3 size: 15 residues. Per the germline V gene, CDR1 is SGHDT and CDR2 is YYEEEE. V shed 5 bases and J shed 4 bases, with 18 bases lying between them.

This clonotype was seen repeatedly, ten times or more. This chain uses TRBV27 with TRBJ2-7; 13 nucleotides agree with TRBD2. The CDR3 loop spans 17 amino acids. The trim removed 8 bases at V and 6 bases at J, leaving 16 bases unmatched. Looked up from germline, CDR1 is MNHEY and CDR2 is SMNVEV (reference sequence). The CDR3 DNA is TGTGCCAGCTCTAGACTAGCGGGGGGTGGATCGGCGGGCGAGCAGTACGTC. It specifies CASSRLAGGGSAGEQYV.

This clonotype was counted only a few times. This rearrangement joins TRBV28 to TRBJ2-5; 8 bases map to TRBD1. This CDR3 is built from 21 residues. V dropped 8 bases and J dropped 8; count of bases not matched to a gene: 34. CDR1 is MDHEN, CDR2 SYDVKM, per germline. CDR3 in amino acids: CASLNWGQGARETRLNPTQYF. CDR3 bases: TGTGCCAGCCTTAACTGGGGGCAGGGGGCAAGGGAGACCCGGCTGAACCCCACCCAGTACTTC.

The chain links TRBV28 to TRBJ1-1, with D hard to call. Trimming shortened V by 4 bases and J by 4 bases, and 10 bases separated the two germline ends. CDR3 length: 13 residues. Germline assignment: CDR1 MDHEN and CDR2 SYDVKM. CDR3 sequence: CASSSWESTEAFF. CDR3 in DNA: TGTGCCAGCAGTTCATGGGAGAGCACTGAAGCTTTCTTT.

On this clonotype itself: The junction and the germline gene differ at one end; a read error may be behind it. This chain uses TRBV7-8 with TRBJ1-5; D perhaps matches TRBD1 (5 bases). This CDR3 has 14 residues. Germline CDR1 reads SGHVS; CDR2 reads FQNEAQ. CDR3: CVSSLAGLNQPQHF. CDR3 bases: TGTGTCAGCAGCTTAGCAGGGCTAAATCAGCCCCAGCATTTT.

This clonotype was found many times. The chain combines TRBV20-1 with TRBJ1-1, with D uncertain. This CDR3 has 14 residues. CDR1 is DFQATT and CDR2 is SNEGSKA in the germline V gene (reference sequence). Deletions cut 6 bases from V and 5 bases from J, with 19 bases between. Written as DNA, the CDR3 is TGCAGTGCCTCCGGACCGACAATTGGTACTGAAGCTTTCTTT. Residues: CSASGPTIGTEAFF.

The V gene is TRBV6-1, the J gene TRBJ2-3; 7 bases line up with TRBD1. From germline, CDR1 is MNHNS and CDR2 SASEGT. V lost 1 base and J lost 2; bases outside the gene matches: 3. The CDR3 length is 15 residues. The CDR3 region has the DNA TGTGCCAGCAGTGAAGGAGGGGGCCTCACAGATACGCAGTATTTT. It specifies CASSEGGGLTDTQYF.

This sequence joins TRBV19 and TRBJ1-1, with D perhaps matching TRBD1 (5 bases). Germline CDR1 and CDR2: LNHDA and SQIVND (reference sequence). This CDR3 is built from 16 residues. Trimming left V 6 bases short and J 0 bases short, with 17 bases between. The CDR3 nucleotides read TGTGCCAGTAGCCTCCGCCAGGGAACCATGAACACTGAAGCTTTCTTT. Translation gives CASSLRQGTMNTEAFF. Full variable domain (remainder filled in from reference TRBV19 and TRBJ1-1): DGGITQSPKYLFRKEGQNVTLSCEQNLNHDAMYWYRQDPGQGLRLIYYSQIVNDFQKGDIAEGYSVSREKKESFPLTVTSAQKNPTAFYLCASSLRQGTMNTEAFFGQGTRLTVV.

The genes are TRBV6-6 and TRBJ1-5, with D tentatively TRBD1 (5 bases). The CDR3 contains 15 residues. Trimming shortened V by 2 bases and J by 4 bases, and 12 bases separated the two germline ends. CDR1 and CDR2 (germline): MNHNY, SVGAGI (reference sequence). CDR3 sequence (DNA): TGTGCCAGCAGTTACCTGTCACAGGTAAATCAGCCCCAGCATTTT. Protein sequence: CASSYLSQVNQPQHF.